The sequence of this TCR beta chain was determined in a study of T cell responses to AZD1222 COVID-19 vaccine. Study-level results: Among AZD1222 vaccinees, only six or seven were seropositive at baseline. Donors were mostly white British, more females; clonal diversity possibly underestimated. Nearly half of spike-specific TCRs reportedly target unmutated variant regions.

TCRdb's table, derived via immunoSEQ multiplex PCR, lists solely in-frame clones and lacks some. The sample consists of some 130,000 clones, about nine tenths of them appearing once. Of note for this clone: Its antigen is unknown.

This receptor was taken from an adult in good health. This specimen was peripheral blood, taken on day 0 of AZD1222 vaccination.

The DNA of the CDR3 is TGTGCCAGCAGTTTTACCCTCTCCTACGAGCAGTACTTC. This translates into CASSFTLSYEQYF. V gene TRBV28 combines with J gene TRBJ2-7, with D unresolved. Germline V gives CDR1 MDHEN, CDR2 SYDVKM. This CDR3 has 13 residues. Trimming took 3 bases from V and 0 from J, leaving 6 bases between them.